The entry below gives a single TCR beta chain sequence along with its context. What this receptor recognizes is not known. One base away there is no much larger clone; base qualities are not given. The sample belongs to a study of T cell changes during pregnancy in multiple sclerosis (dated by TCRdb to about 2019). Describing the broader study: In women with multiple sclerosis, the researchers looked at how the T cell repertoire shifted as pregnancy progressed.

Libraries were built with the immunoSEQ multiplex PCR assay. TCRdb obtained this table from immuneACCESS and retained in-frame rearrangements with V and J assigned. These tables miss some clones; where compared with another copy, unresolved V genes account for less than half of the shortfall, and the remainder is unexplained. Here the sample has over 70,000 clones; roughly 91% occur a single time. The ten largest clones represent about 4.5% of the sample. The sequence derives from a female donor with multiple sclerosis, enrolled in a pregnancy study. The source material was peripheral blood, sampled in the first trimester of pregnancy.

For the CDR3, the sequence is CASSIPPRGEQYF. The nucleotides read TGTGCCAGTAGTATCCCACCCCGGGGAGAGCAGTACTTC. This receptor chain uses TRBV19 and TRBJ2-7; a tentative D match to TRBD2 spans 5 bases. V is pared back by 3 bases and J by 7 bases, with 13 bases lying between the germline termini. The CDR3 holds 13 amino acids from the cysteine to the phenylalanine. Only CDR3 DNA remains: 39 bases, in frame from the first base. The germline V gene (reference sequence) supplies CDR1 LNHDA and CDR2 SQIVND.